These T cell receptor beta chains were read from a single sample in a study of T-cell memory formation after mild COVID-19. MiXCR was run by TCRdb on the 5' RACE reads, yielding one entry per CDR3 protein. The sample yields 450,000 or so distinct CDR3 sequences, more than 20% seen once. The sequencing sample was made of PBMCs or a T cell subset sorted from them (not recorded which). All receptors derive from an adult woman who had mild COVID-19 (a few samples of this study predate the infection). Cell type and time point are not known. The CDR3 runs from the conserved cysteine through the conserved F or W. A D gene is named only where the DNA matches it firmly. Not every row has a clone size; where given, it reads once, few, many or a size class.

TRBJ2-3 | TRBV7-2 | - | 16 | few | CASSLRPVIYTDTQYF | TGTGCCAGCAGCTTACGACCCGTTATCTACACAGATACGCAGTATTTT
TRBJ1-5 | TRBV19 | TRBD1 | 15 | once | CASSPDPTGYQPQHF | TGTGCCAGTAGTCCGGACCCGACAGGGTATCAGCCCCAGCATTTT
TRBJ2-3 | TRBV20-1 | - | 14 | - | CSASAYRELNTQYF | TGCAGTGCTAGCGCGTACAGGGAGTTAAATACGCAGTATTTT
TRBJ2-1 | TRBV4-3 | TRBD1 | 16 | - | CASSQDLTGSVNEQFF | TGCGCCAGCAGCCAAGATTTGACAGGGTCGGTCAATGAGCAGTTCTTC
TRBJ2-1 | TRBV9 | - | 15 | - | CASSSLGGAINEQFF | TGTGCCAGCTCCTCCTTAGGGGGGGCTATCAATGAGCAGTTCTTC
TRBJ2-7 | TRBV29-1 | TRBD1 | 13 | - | CSGLGQGNYEQYF | TGCAGCGGCCTCGGACAGGGAAACTACGAGCAGTACTTC
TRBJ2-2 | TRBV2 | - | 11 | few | CASRGAGELFF | TGTGCCAGCAGAGGGGCCGGGGAGCTGTTTTTT
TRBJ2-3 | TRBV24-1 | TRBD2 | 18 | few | CATSDLPGLAGTTDTQYF | TGTGCCACCAGTGATTTGCCGGGACTAGCGGGAACCACAGATACGCAGTATTTT
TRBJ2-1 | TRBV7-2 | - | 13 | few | CASSLMGGYEQFF | TGTGCCAGCAGCTTAATGGGGGGATATGAGCAGTTCTTC
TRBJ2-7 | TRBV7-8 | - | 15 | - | CASSLGDRDIDEQYF | TGTGCCAGCAGCTTAGGAGACCGGGACATAGACGAGCAGTACTTC
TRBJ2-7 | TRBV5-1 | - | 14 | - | CASSPQASSYEQYF | TGCGCCAGCAGCCCACAGGCGAGCTCCTACGAGCAGTACTTC
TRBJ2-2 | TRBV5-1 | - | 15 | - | CASSLGPGSPGELFF | TGCGCCAGCAGCTTGGGGCCTGGGAGTCCCGGGGAGCTGTTTTTT
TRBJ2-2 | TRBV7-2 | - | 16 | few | CASSSRGGRNTGELFF | TGTGCCAGCAGCTCCCGTGGGGGGAGGAACACCGGGGAGCTGTTTTTT
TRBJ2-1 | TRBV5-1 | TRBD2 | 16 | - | CASSLGYKREYDEQFF | TGCGCCAGCAGCTTGGGGTATAAGCGGGAGTACGATGAGCAGTTCTTC
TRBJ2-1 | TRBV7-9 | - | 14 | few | CASSLARRVNEQFF | TGTGCCAGCAGCTTAGCGCGGCGGGTCAATGAGCAGTTCTTC
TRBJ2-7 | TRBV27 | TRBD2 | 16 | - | CASSPLTSGSFYEQYF | TGTGCCAGCAGTCCCCTTACTAGCGGGAGTTTCTACGAGCAGTACTTC
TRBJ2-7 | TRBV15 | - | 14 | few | CATSRVRGTYEQYF | TGTGCCACCAGCAGAGTTCGGGGAACTTACGAGCAGTACTTC
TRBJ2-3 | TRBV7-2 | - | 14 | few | CASTRGGQTDTQYF | TGTGCCAGCACTAGGGGGGGACAGACGGATACGCAGTATTTT
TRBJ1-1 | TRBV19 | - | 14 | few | CASKLRSENTEAFF | TGTGCCAGTAAACTAAGGTCAGAGAACACTGAAGCTTTCTTT